This T cell receptor (beta chain) was recovered during a study of PD-L1 blockade in urothelial cancer. Generated by immunoSEQ multiplex PCR, the TCRdb table keeps only in-frame clones and is missing some. The data show around 100,000 clones, with 85% to 95% seen just once and approximately 3.8% held by the top ten. Time point described: peripheral blood 6 weeks after treatment start. The sequenced sample was PBMCs, obtained around atezolizumab (anti-PD-L1) treatment. This TCR came from a man aged 55 to 69 with urothelial cancer.

The chain's CDR3 is CASFGGGYTF. The CDR3 DNA reads TGTGCCAGCTTTGGCGGTGGCTACACCTTC. V usage is TRBV19 and J usage is TRBJ1-2; D gene unclear. Trimming cost V 9 bases and J 7 bases, with 9 bases left between them. CDR3 length equals 10 residues. Germline V CDR1 and CDR2: LNHDA, SQIVND (reference sequence).